The TCR beta chain under discussion was sequenced for a study of neoadjuvant nivolumab and ipilimumab in lung cancer. Study-level information: Nivolumab 3 mg/kg was given days 1, 15 and 29, plus ipilimumab 1 mg/kg day 1 in combination. General study points: Resected tumors had greater TCR richness and clonality than uninvolved lung. Only two of four nivolumab-treated tumors gained richness and clonality by surgery.

Here immunoSEQ multiplex PCR was the method, and the copy in TCRdb shows in-frame clones only, minus some. The sample holds a few thousand clones; 88% are singletons and the top ten take more than 2%. V was cut by 8 bases and J by 4 bases, with 21 bases left in between. This CDR3 is 15 amino acids long. Germline-derived CDR1 and CDR2 are SGHTA and FQGNSA. Comments on this clone: Its matching antigen is unknown.

The receptor was isolated from an adult with non-small cell lung cancer. The source was tumor tissue, collected after neoadjuvant nivolumab, alone or with ipilimumab, at or shortly before surgery. V usage is TRBV7-2 and J usage is TRBJ2-7; D may be TRBD1 (6 bases). CDR3 region: CASAPGTRRDYEQYF. In nucleotides, the CDR3 is TGTGCCAGCGCCCCCGGGACAAGACGCGATTACGAGCAGTACTTC. Full variable domain (outside the CDR3, taken from reference TRBV7-2 and TRBJ2-7): GAGVSQSPSNKVTEKGKDVELRCDPISGHTALYWYRQSLGQGLEFLIYFQGNSAPDKSGLPSDRFSAERTGGSVSTLTIQRTQQEDSAVYLCASAPGTRRDYEQYFGPGTRLTVT.